What follows describes a single T cell receptor beta chain. Libraries of TCR beta came from iRepertoire HTBI primers plus Arm-PCR of CDR3 regions. TCRdb processed the multiplex PCR reads anew with MiXCR; each CDR3 protein has one entry. Found here are about 460,000 distinct CDR3 sequences, 14% of them singletons; the top ten hold approximately 19%. This record belongs to a study of regulatory T cells in long-lasting Graves disease. Time point here: newly diagnosed GD, antithyroid drugs for less than 3 months. The TCR library was made from RNA that had been extracted from PBMCs in TRIzol. Patients came from an endocrinology department in Xi'an, China. This sample also appeared in a second study, on T cells in Graves' hyperthyroidism and ophthalmopathy. From that report: Disease duration under 2 months; hyperthyroidism patients were aged 18 to 65.

This receptor was obtained from a woman in her 50s with Graves disease. Sequencing was performed on peripheral blood mononuclear cells (PBMCs), taken at new diagnosis, from a patient treated with antithyroid drugs.

In DNA, the CDR3 is TGTGCCATCAGTGAGTCCGCGATAGGAGGCTCCCCTTTTTATGGCTACACCTTC. Protein: CAISESAIGGSPFYGYTF. The V and J genes are TRBV10-3 and TRBJ1-2; D is ambiguous. CDR1 ENHRY and CDR2 SYGVKD come from the germline V gene. Trimming removed 0 bases at V and 5 bases at J, with 22 bases between. CDR3 length: 18 amino acids.